This record concerns one TCR beta chain sequence. This clonotype appeared many times. The antigen it recognizes is unknown. Within one base of it there is no much larger clone, and no base qualities were kept. Including the terminal cysteine and phenylalanine, the CDR3 comprises 15 residues. The kept DNA is CDR3 alone, 45 bases in frame from the first base. Trimming at the junction amounts to 2 bases on V and 0 bases on J, and the germline ends lie 10 bases apart. From a lookup of the germline V gene (reference sequence), CDR1 and CDR2 are SGHKS and YYEKEE. Interpreted using the paper, the treatment or condition label stands for: allogeneic hematopoietic cell transplantation with graft depleted of TCRalphabeta T cells and CD19 B cells. TCRalphabeta/CD19-depleted allogeneic hematopoietic cell grafts were given to the transplant recipients, all of whom were children. This entry comes from a study of T-cell reconstitution after alpha-beta-depleted transplantation in children (dated by TCRdb to 2016 to 2017). In the study overall: T-cell immune reconstitution after TCRalphabeta/CD19-depleted allogeneic hematopoietic cell transplantation in children was quantitatively tracked in the study by means of TCR repertoire profiling.

Beyond this particular receptor, the publication reports: Over subsequent months, a decline in hyperexpanded clone frequencies was noted, and after one year, T-cell counts and TCRbeta diversity were mostly ascribed to newly produced T cells. The high TCRbeta diversity at day 60 in some patients was ascribed to recipient T cells and intrathymic progenitors that had survived conditioning. About two months after transplant, the apparently early recovery of alphabetaT-cell counts reportedly depended on just several hundred clones that had expanded rapidly and came from non-depleted graft cells.

Library construction relied on PCR. The run used an Illumina HiSeq 2500. TCR library preparation used molecular barcoding, with unique molecular identifiers applied to normalize quantification of the TCRbeta repertoire. TCRdb trimmed public reads at Q25 via fastp, called clones via MiXCR and kept in-frame beta chains. Entries are consolidated by CDR3 protein sequence, retaining the most common genes and DNA. Present in this sample are approximately 350,000 distinct CDR3 sequences, under 20% of which were seen just once. The top ten clonotypes cover 35% to 50% of the sample. The TCR sequence derives from a male patient between 2 and 10 years old who had a stem cell transplant for acute lymphoblastic leukemia, so the T cells may come from the graft donor. This sample comprised PBMCs, mostly from graft donor cells, obtained 360 days after TCRalphabeta/CD19-depleted stem cell transplant. The V and J genes are TRBV5-5 and TRBJ2-3, with the D segment identity uncertain. CDR3 sequence: CASSLNPASTDTQYF. In nucleotides, the sequence is TGTGCCAGCAGCTTAAATCCGGCCAGCACAGATACGCAGTATTTT.